The subject of this entry is one T cell receptor (beta chain). This specimen comes from a study of blood T cell repertoires in COVID-19. The wider study: The origin of the acute and convalescent COVID-19 samples was the United States, Italy and Spain. The cDNA or gDNA used as material had been derived from T cells, B-cell-depleted T cells, or PBMCs.

Per the study methods: Reference gene primers were amplified, and this amplification served to estimate nucleated cell counts. Using immunoSEQ multiplex PCR, the repertoire was profiled, and TCRdb retains in-frame clones only, with some absent. The V and J calls and clone size were taken over from that table, and D and trimming were inferred from the DNA. The table shows 80,000 to 100,000 clones, with 85% to 90% occurring only once. Sequencing used peripheral blood. The receptor was derived from a woman older than 75 in a cohort sampled during active or convalescent COVID-19.

The CDR3 reads CASSPQLARTYNEQFF. CDR3 sequence (DNA): TGTGCCAGCTCACCGCAACTAGCGAGGACATACAATGAGCAGTTCTTC. The chain carries TRBV18 and TRBJ2-1, with 7 bases identical to TRBD2. From germline, CDR1 is KGHSH and CDR2 LQKENI. There are 16 residues in the CDR3. J gave up 4 bases and V 3 bases, and 9 bases lay outside the gene matches.